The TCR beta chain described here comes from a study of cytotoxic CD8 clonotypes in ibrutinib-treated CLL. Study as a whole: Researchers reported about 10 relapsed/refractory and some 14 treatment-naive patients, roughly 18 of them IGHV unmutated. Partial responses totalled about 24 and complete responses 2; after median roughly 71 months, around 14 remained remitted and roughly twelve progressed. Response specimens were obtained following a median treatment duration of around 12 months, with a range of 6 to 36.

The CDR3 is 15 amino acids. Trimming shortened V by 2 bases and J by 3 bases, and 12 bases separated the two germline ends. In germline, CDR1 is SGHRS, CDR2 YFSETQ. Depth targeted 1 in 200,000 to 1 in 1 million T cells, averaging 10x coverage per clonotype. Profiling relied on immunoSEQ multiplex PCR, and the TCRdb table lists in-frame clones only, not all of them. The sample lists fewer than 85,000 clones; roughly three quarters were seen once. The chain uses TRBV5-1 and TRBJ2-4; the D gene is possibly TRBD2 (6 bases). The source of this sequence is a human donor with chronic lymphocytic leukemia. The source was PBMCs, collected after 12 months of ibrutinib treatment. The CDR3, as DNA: TGCGCCAGCAGCTTAGGGACCGGGGGCAAAAACATTCAGTACTTC. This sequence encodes CASSLGTGGKNIQYF.